A selection of T cell receptor beta chains follows, all from one sample in a study of patients and donors after allogeneic stem cell transplantation. TCRdb processed the RT-PCR reads anew with MiXCR; each CDR3 protein has one entry. The sample yields more than 850,000 distinct CDR3 sequences, over 15% seen once. Sequenced input: blood, either unsorted or a sorted T cell fraction (not recorded which). Source of these receptors: a human donor who was either an allogeneic HSCT recipient or a stem cell or donor lymphocyte infusion donor (not recorded which). It is not recorded whose cells these are; they may come from a transplant donor. Both conserved end residues are part of each CDR3. D genes are given only for firm matches. Clone size is shown for a subset of rows, as once, few, many or a class of expanded clone.

clone size | J gene | V gene | D gene | CDR3 DNA | CDR3 protein
few | TRBJ1-1 | TRBV6-5 | . | TGTGCCAGCAGTTACGGAATCGGGGCCGAACACACTGAAGCTTTCTTT | CASSYGIGAEHTEAFF
few | TRBJ2-3 | TRBV12-3/TRBV12-4 | TRBD2 | TGTGCCAGCAGTTTCTGGGGACTAGCGGGGGGGAAGGCAGATACGCAGTATTTT | CASSFWGLAGGKADTQYF
few | TRBJ2-5 | TRBV20-1 | TRBD2 | TGCAGTGCTCGCGAGACTAGCCTTGGGGAGACCCAGTACTTC | CSARETSLGETQYF
. | TRBJ2-1 | TRBV30 | TRBD2 | TGTGCCTGGAGCCCGGGACTAGCGGGAGCGAATGAGCAGTTCTTC | CAWSPGLAGANEQFF
few | TRBJ1-1 | TRBV7-3 | TRBD1 | TGTGCCAGCAGCTTTTGTAACCAATCAAGGGGGCGCGGGACTGAAGCTTTCTTT | CASSFCNQSRGRGTEAFF
. | TRBJ2-7 | TRBV20-1 | . | TGCAGTGCTACCCGCCCTGGAGGGCGCTACGAGCAGTACTTC | CSATRPGGRYEQYF
. | TRBJ2-7 | TRBV4-3 | TRBD2 | TGCGCCAGCAGCCAGGACTCGAGACTAGCGGACTACGAGCAGTACTTC | CASSQDSRLADYEQYF
. | TRBJ1-2 | TRBV5-6 | . | TGTGCCAGCAGCTTGAGGGAGGGTGTCTATGGCTACACCTTC | CASSLREGVYGYTF
few | TRBJ1-6 | TRBV9 | . | TGTGCCAGCAGCGTAGGCCCGATGAGCTCCTATAATTCACCCCTCCACTTT | CASSVGPMSSYNSPLHF
many | TRBJ2-1 | TRBV20-1 | . | TGCAGTGCTAGGGTCCCAGGGGCTGAGCAGTTCTTC | CSARVPGAEQFF
. | TRBJ2-3 | TRBV7-3 | TRBD2 | TGTGCCAGCAGCCTCGGGGCTAGCGGTTGGGCAGATACGCAGTATTTT | CASSLGASGWADTQYF
few | TRBJ2-2 | TRBV28 | TRBD2 | TGTGCCAGCAGCGTAACTAGCGGGGCGACTTCGAACACCGGGGAGCTGTTTTTT | CASSVTSGATSNTGELFF
few | TRBJ2-5 | TRBV15 | TRBD2 | TGTGCCACCAGCAGAGCGCCCGCTACTCTAGCGGGAGAGACCCAGTACTTC | CATSRAPATLAGETQYF
. | TRBJ2-5 | TRBV12-3/TRBV12-4 | . | TGTGCCAGCCTCCGGGCGGCTTCGGGGGAGACCCAGTACTTC | CASLRAASGETQYF
few | TRBJ2-7 | TRBV20-1 | . | TGCAGTGCTAGGGCTCCTAGCGAGAGCTCCTACGAGCAGTACTTC | CSARAPSESSYEQYF
few | TRBJ2-3 | TRBV12-3/TRBV12-4 | . | TGTGCCAGCAGTTCCGAAGGCAAGGCTACGCAGTATTTT | CASSSEGKATQYF
few | TRBJ1-2 | TRBV5-1 | . | TGCGCCAGCAGCTTAGACGTTATCTATGGTTACACCTTC | CASSLDVIYGYTF
few | TRBJ1-2 | TRBV7-9 | . | TGTGCCAGCAGCTTCGGATCGGGTGGCTACACCTTC | CASSFGSGGYTF
. | TRBJ1-1 | TRBV30 | . | TGTGCCTGGAGTGTAAGGGGGGGGTTTGCGCGGGCTTTCTTT | CAWSVRGGFARAFF
few | TRBJ2-7 | TRBV7-9 | TRBD1 | TGTGCCAGCAGCGATACGGGACAGGGGATCTACGAGCAGTACTTC | CASSDTGQGIYEQYF
. | TRBJ2-7 | TRBV25-1 | . | TGTGCCAGCAGTGAAGTGGGGCTCTACGAGCAGTACTTC | CASSEVGLYEQYF
. | TRBJ2-3 | TRBV11-2 | . | TGTGCCAGCAGCTTAGATTCGTGGGGGACAGATACGCAGTATTTT | CASSLDSWGTDTQYF